These 26 T cell receptor beta chains were all obtained from the same sample, sequenced in a study of patients and donors after allogeneic stem cell transplantation. TCRdb passed the RT-PCR reads through MiXCR, listing each CDR3 protein once. Altogether some 960,000 distinct CDR3 sequences are present, about a sixth being singletons, with the ten largest covering roughly 6.4%. The sequenced sample consisted of blood, either unsorted or a sorted T cell fraction (not recorded which). Receptors were obtained from a human donor who was either an allogeneic HSCT recipient or a stem cell or donor lymphocyte infusion donor (not recorded which). It is not recorded whose cells these are; they may come from a transplant donor.

The chain joins TRBV20-1 to TRBJ1-3; D ambiguous. Germline assignment: CDR1 DFQATT and CDR2 SNEGSKA (reference sequence). Trimming took off 6 bases at V and 3 bases at J, with 18 bases between the two ends. The CDR3 has 15 residues. CDR3: CSATRGLGYGNTIYF. The CDR3 nucleotides read TGCAGTGCCACCAGAGGTTTGGGGTATGGAAACACCATATATTTT.

This chain joins TRBV2 and TRBJ2-7, with a weak D call TRBD1 (6 bases). Trimming stripped 10 bases from V and 2 bases from J, with 21 bases between. The CDR3 contains 15 residues. Germline CDR1 and CDR2: SNHLY and FYNNEI. The CDR3 bases are TGTGCCACCAAACCAAGCAACAGGGACACCTACGAGCAGTACTTC. Its translation: CATKPSNRDTYEQYF.

This chain uses TRBV5-5 with TRBJ2-1; D uncertain. The CDR3 sequence is 15 residues long. Germline CDR1 reads SGHKS; CDR2 reads YYEKEE (reference sequence). V lost 5 bases, J lost 4 bases, and 16 bases lay in between. The CDR3 loop reads CASRKPGLMYNEQFF. CDR3 bases: TGTGCCAGCAGAAAACCGGGCCTTATGTACAATGAGCAGTTCTTC.

This chain links TRBV2 with TRBJ2-2, with D perhaps matching TRBD2 (7 bases). The CDR3 totals 15 residues. Trimming removed 2 bases from V and 7 bases from J, with 14 bases in between. In germline, CDR1 is SNHLY, CDR2 FYNNEI. CDR3 amino acids: CASSETGGAGGELFF. DNA for the CDR3: TGTGCCAGCAGTGAAACGGGGGGCGCAGGCGGGGAGCTGTTTTTT. Filled out from reference TRBV2 and TRBJ2-2, the complete variable domain reads EPEVTQTPSHQVTQMGQEVILRCVPISNHLYFYWYRQILGQKVEFLVSFYNNEISEKSEIFDDQFSVERPDGSNFTLKIRSTKLEDSAMYFCASSETGGAGGELFFGEGSRLTVL.

This clonotype was detected a few times. The rearrangement joins TRBV11-2 to TRBJ2-3; 13 nucleotides agree with TRBD2. The CDR3 loop spans 18 amino acids. CDR1 is SGHAT and CDR2 is FQNNGV in the germline V gene. V trimming: 5 bases; J trimming: 0 bases; junction bases outside the gene matches: 8. The CDR3 loop reads CASSRGLAGIPSTDTQYF. Here the CDR3 DNA reads TGTGCCAGCAGCCGGGGACTAGCGGGGATCCCTAGCACAGATACGCAGTATTTT.

The chain couples TRBV24-1 to TRBJ2-1; 11 bases match TRBD2. Germline lookup yields CDR1 KGHDR and CDR2 SFDVKD. The CDR3 spans 16 residues. Unmatched junction bases numbered 9, after V lost 3 bases and J lost 9 bases. CDR3 coding DNA: TGTGCCACCAGTGATCTTAGCGGGAGGGCCGCGGCTGAGCAGTTCTTC. Translation: CATSDLSGRAAAEQFF.

In this sample, this clonotype turned up a few times. CDR3 loop: CASSQGLAGGAGELFF. In DNA, the CDR3 is TGTGCCAGCAGCCAAGGACTAGCGGGAGGGGCCGGGGAGCTGTTTTTT. This chain links TRBV7-7 with TRBJ2-2, with TRBD2 matching over 15 bases. Unmatched junction bases numbered 4, after V lost 5 bases and J lost 6 bases. This CDR3 region has 16 residues. Germline loops: CDR1 SSHAT, CDR2 FNYEAQ (reference sequence).

In this sample, this clonotype turned up a few times. The chain has TRBV6-1 and TRBJ1-6, with 8 bases aligning to TRBD1. The germline CDR1 and CDR2 sequences are MNHNS and SASEGT. The CDR3 covers 15 residues. V lost 5 bases and J lost 7; bases outside the gene matches: 7. Here the CDR3 reads CASSRDRGRNSPLHF. In nucleotides, the CDR3 is TGTGCCAGCAGTCGAGACAGGGGCCGGAATTCACCCCTCCACTTT.

This clonotype came up a few times. The chain carries TRBV10-3 and TRBJ1-5; TRBD1 matches 8 bases. This CDR3 is built from 14 residues. The germline V gene has CDR1 ENHRY and CDR2 SYGVKD. The V segment lost 4 bases and the J segment 3 bases; nucleotides outside the gene matches: 2. The CDR3 region is CAISGTGPNQPQHF. The CDR3 DNA reads TGTGCCATCAGTGGGACAGGGCCCAATCAGCCCCAGCATTTT.

This clonotype was counted many times. The chain has TRBV20-1 and TRBJ1-4; D possibly corresponds to TRBD1 (5 bases). From germline, CDR1 is DFQATT and CDR2 SNEGSKA (reference sequence). Deletions cut 6 bases from V and 8 bases from J, with 16 bases between. The CDR3 consists of 13 residues. CDR3 amino acids: CSASGGGREKLFF. CDR3 DNA sequence: TGCAGTGCCAGTGGCGGGGGAAGAGAAAAACTGTTTTTT.

This clonotype has more than one count but fewer than ten. The chain employs TRBV12-3 or TRBV12-4 and TRBJ2-7, with 7 bases identical to TRBD2. V lost 7 bases, J lost 1 base, and 10 bases stayed unmatched. The CDR3 loop spans 15 amino acids. The CDR3 is CASTTRHGGSYEQYF. The CDR3 DNA reads as TGTGCCAGCACCACCCGTCACGGGGGGTCCTACGAGCAGTACTTC.

V usage is TRBV5-6 and J usage is TRBJ2-1; D remains unclear. V lost 0 bases, J lost 1 base, and 14 bases lay in between. The CDR3 covers 17 residues. CDR1 SGHDT and CDR2 YYEEEE come from the germline V gene. CDR3 amino acids: CASSLVATLSSYNEQFF. CDR3 nucleotides: TGTGCCAGCAGCTTGGTGGCAACCCTTTCTTCCTACAATGAGCAGTTCTTC.

J is TRBJ1-4 and V is TRBV7-2; the D gene is possibly TRBD1 (6 bases). Germline V gives CDR1 SGHTA, CDR2 FQGNSA. This CDR3 has 14 residues. V lost 5 bases and J 6 bases, leaving 13 bases between the germline ends. The CDR3 DNA reads TGTGCCAGCAGCCTAGGGGGTGGAGATGAAAAACTGTTTTTT. It codes for CASSLGGGDEKLFF.

J is TRBJ2-3 and V is TRBV27; D is possibly TRBD2 (6 bases). Germline V lookup: CDR1 MNHEY, CDR2 SMNVEV (reference sequence). This CDR3 region has 15 residues. V shed 2 bases and J shed 2 bases, with 11 bases lying between them. As DNA, the CDR3 is TGTGCCAGCAGTTTAACGGCGGGGCACACAGATACGCAGTATTTT. Its translation: CASSLTAGHTDTQYF.

The V call is TRBV6-5, the J call TRBJ2-7; TRBD2 might be the D (6 bases). Trimming shortened V by 0 bases and J by 1 base, and 10 bases separated the two germline ends. This CDR3 region has 15 residues. CDR1 MNHEY and CDR2 SVGAGI come from the germline V gene. This CDR3 is CASSYSTGESYEQYF. The CDR3 DNA reads as TGTGCCAGCAGTTACTCGACGGGGGAGTCCTACGAGCAGTACTTC.

This clonotype was seen a handful of times. V and J are TRBV3-1 and TRBJ1-1; no firm D call. The CDR3 has 12 residues. CDR1 is LGHDT, CDR2 YNNKEL, per germline (reference sequence). Trimming took 4 bases from V and 8 from J, leaving 11 bases between them. The CDR3 DNA follows: TGTGCCAGCAGCCGAGGAGGACTGGAAGCTTTCTTT. It encodes CASSRGGLEAFF.

The sample holds many counts of this clonotype. V usage is TRBV7-6 and J usage is TRBJ1-1, with D perhaps matching TRBD1 (5 bases). Trimming pared 3 bases from V and 4 bases from J, leaving 9 bases between. CDR1 SGHVS and CDR2 FNYEAQ come from the germline V gene. This CDR3 comprises 13 residues. CDR3 sequence: CASSLGVSTEAFF. CDR3 nucleotide sequence: TGTGCCAGCAGCTTGGGGGTAAGCACTGAAGCTTTCTTT.

This clonotype appeared a few times. The V gene is TRBV24-1, the J gene TRBJ2-1; 8 positions agree with TRBD2. Trimming cost V 4 bases and J 3 bases; bases outside gene matches: 16. This CDR3 comprises 19 residues. Per the germline V gene, CDR1 is KGHDR and CDR2 is SFDVKD. The CDR3 coding sequence is TGTGCCACCAGTGACCCCCGGGGGGGACTAGGAGGTCTCTACAATGAGCAGTTCTTC. It yields the protein CATSDPRGGLGGLYNEQFF.

This clonotype came up a few times. The V and J genes are TRBV5-1 and TRBJ1-2; 7 bases map to TRBD1. V lost 4 bases, J lost 9 bases, and 9 bases stayed unmatched. CDR3 length: 13 residues. CDR1 is SGHRS and CDR2 is YFSETQ in the germline V gene. This CDR3 is CASSGGTEGSYTF. CDR3 DNA sequence: TGCGCCAGCAGCGGGGGGACAGAGGGTAGCTACACCTTC.

The chain employs TRBV4-2 and TRBJ2-7; 10 bases agree with TRBD2. The trim removed 0 bases at V and 2 bases at J, leaving 7 bases unmatched. This CDR3 comprises 17 residues. In germline, CDR1 is LGHNA, CDR2 YNFKEQ. In nucleotides, the CDR3 is TGTGCCAGCAGCCAAGATCTGGCTAGCGGGAGCCCCTACGAGCAGTACTTC. Translation gives CASSQDLASGSPYEQYF.

The chain uses TRBV12-3 or TRBV12-4 and TRBJ2-7; the D gene is possibly TRBD2 (6 bases). This CDR3 is built from 11 residues. The V end lost 8 bases, the J end lost 3 bases, and 8 bases lay between the germline ends. The CDR3 DNA follows: TGTGCCAGCCTGGGGGGCTACGAGCAGTACTTC. Its protein is CASLGGYEQYF.

Many counts were recorded for this clonotype. The CDR3 is CASSYFSGRASNEQFF. The CDR3 coding sequence is TGTGCCAGCAGTTACTTTAGCGGGAGGGCCTCCAATGAGCAGTTCTTC. The chain uses TRBV6-5 and TRBJ2-1; 11 nucleotides agree with TRBD2. This CDR3 region has 16 residues. The germline gives CDR1 MNHEY, CDR2 SVGAGI. The trim removed 1 base at V and 6 bases at J, leaving 5 bases unmatched.

The CDR3 loop is CASSPRQGRGEQYF. The CDR3 DNA follows: TGTGCCAGCAGCCCAAGACAGGGTAGGGGCGAGCAGTACTTC. V is TRBV7-2 and J is TRBJ2-7; TRBD1 agrees at 7 bases. In germline, CDR1 is SGHTA, CDR2 FQGNSA. The CDR3 totals 14 residues. Trimming cost V 5 bases and J 6 bases; bases outside gene matches: 10.

This clonotype has a handful of counts. The rearrangement uses TRBV7-2 and TRBJ1-5; D is possibly TRBD1 (5 bases). Trimming removed 2 bases at V and 7 bases at J, with 12 bases between. This CDR3 comprises 14 residues. Germline CDR1 is SGHTA and CDR2 is FQGNSA. For the CDR3, the DNA is TGTGCCAGCAGCTTATACGGTGGGGGGCAGCCCCAGCATTTT. It specifies CASSLYGGGQPQHF.

The chain links TRBV30 to TRBJ2-5; no firm D call. V dropped 3 bases and J dropped 5 bases, with 13 bases sitting between them. CDR1 is GTSNPN, CDR2 SVGIG, per germline (reference sequence). The CDR3 totals 13 residues. The CDR3 region has the DNA TGTGCCTGGAGCTGGGCGGTGGCGGAGACCCAGTACTTC. This translates into CAWSWAVAETQYF.

Only a few counts were recorded for this clonotype. CDR3 residues: CASSSFMVAGKPPEQYF. CDR3 nucleotides: TGTGCCAGCTCATCTTTCATGGTGGCAGGGAAACCCCCCGAGCAGTACTTC. This chain links TRBV18 with TRBJ2-7; a weak D match, TRBD1 (5 bases). The CDR3 is made up of 17 amino acids. Germline-derived CDR1 and CDR2 are KGHSH and LQKENI. V was trimmed by 5 bases and J by 6 bases, leaving 26 bases between them.